These 5 T cell receptor beta chains were sequenced from one sample in a study of blood T cell repertoires in COVID-19. Clones were sequenced by immunoSEQ multiplex PCR, and TCRdb holds only the in-frame ones, with some missing. Here the sample spans almost 25,000 clones, approximately 78% being singletons. Sequenced material: peripheral blood. The receptors stem from a human donor in a cohort sampled during active COVID-19.

This sequence joins TRBV4-2 and TRBJ2-1; TRBD2 might be the D (7 bases). Trimming left V 0 bases short and J 8 bases short, with 23 bases between. Germline lookup yields CDR1 LGHNA and CDR2 YNFKEQ. This CDR3 region has 18 residues. The CDR3 reads CASSQDFAGRGAGDEQFF. In nucleotides, the CDR3 is TGTGCCAGCAGCCAAGACTTCGCGGGAAGGGGGGCGGGGGATGAGCAGTTCTTC.

The rearrangement joins TRBV28 to TRBJ2-7, with 13 bases lining up with TRBD2. Germline CDR1 is MDHEN and CDR2 is SYDVKM. The CDR3 covers 18 residues. J gave up 6 bases and V 6 bases, and 17 bases lay outside the gene matches. The CDR3 DNA is TGTGCCAGCAGGTACCGGACTAGCGGGAGAGTAACTTTAGGCGAGCAGTACTTC. Protein product: CASRYRTSGRVTLGEQYF.

The V gene is TRBV19, the J gene TRBJ1-4; D gene unclear. Germline V lookup: CDR1 LNHDA, CDR2 SQIVND (reference sequence). The CDR3 totals 13 residues. The V gene lost 2 bases and the J gene lost 4 bases, with 5 bases spanning the gap. Written as DNA, the CDR3 is TGTGCCAGTAGTATATTCAGTAATGAAAAACTGTTTTTT. Its translation: CASSIFSNEKLFF.

The chain combines TRBV4-2 with TRBJ2-2; 9 bases agree with TRBD1. Trimming took 6 bases from V and 2 from J; bases not matched to a gene: 4. Germline CDR1 is LGHNA and CDR2 is YNFKEQ. The CDR3 has 15 residues. The CDR3 region is CASRGTGRNTGELFF. The DNA of the CDR3 is TGTGCCAGCAGGGGGACAGGGCGAAACACCGGGGAGCTGTTTTTT.

This chain uses TRBV19 with TRBJ1-5, with 9 positions matching TRBD1. The junction had 8 bases not matched to a gene; V was cut back by 4 bases and J by 7 bases. The CDR3 covers 15 residues. Germline assignment: CDR1 LNHDA and CDR2 SQIVND (reference sequence). The CDR3 protein is CASSTSQGAWQPQHF. The CDR3 DNA sequence: TGTGCCAGTAGTACCTCACAGGGGGCATGGCAGCCCCAGCATTTT.